The present T cell receptor beta chain was sequenced within a study of CDR3 diversity in severe acne. Each CDR3 protein is one row after TCRdb ran MiXCR on the PCR reads. The sample includes over 70,000 distinct CDR3 sequences, about 54% of them seen just once. This clonotype was found many times. CDR1 and CDR2 (germline): MGHDK, SYGVNS. This CDR3 region has 14 residues. V gave up 3 bases and J gave up 6 bases, with 12 bases separating them. Sequenced sample: blood. The clonotype comes from a male donor in good health, without acne. The chain employs TRBV25-1 and TRBJ1-5; D perhaps matches TRBD1 (5 bases). CDR3 bases: TGTGCCAGCAGTGAGTGGGGGGAGGGTCAGCCCCAGCATTTT. Translated, it gives CASSEWGEGQPQHF.